The 21 T cell receptor beta chains in this list originate from one sample, sequenced in a study of blood T cells in healthy people across ages. The use of a sample-barcoded 5' primer and a J-beta primer mix characterized a second PCR of roughly 6 to 12 cycles. TCRdb used MiXCR to reprocess the 5' RACE reads, holding one entry per CDR3 protein. This sample has just under 550,000 distinct CDR3 sequences; 24% occur once, and the top ten carry roughly 9%. These data were also filed under a second study, of T cells of mothers and their children.

The sample comprised blood. These receptors were collected from a boy between 10 and 17 years old in good health.

This clonotype showed up just once. Given the absence of the conserved phenylalanine or tryptophan at the CDR3 end, a read error is likely. This CDR3 is CASSKVGEPLHS. The CDR3 region has the DNA TGTGCCAGCAGTAAGGTGGGGGAACCCCTCCACTCT. The J gene is TRBJ1-6, the V gene TRBV7-9; a possible D gene is TRBD1 (5 bases). This CDR3 has 12 amino acids. With 6 bases removed from V and 12 bases from J, the gap between germline ends came to 12 bases. From germline, CDR1 is SEHNR and CDR2 FQNEAQ (reference sequence).

The chain carries TRBV6-2 or TRBV6-3 and TRBJ1-1; no clear D. Trimming left V 6 bases short and J 11 bases short, with 13 bases between. CDR1 is MNHEY and CDR2 is SVGEGT in the germline V gene. This CDR3 is 11 amino acids long. The CDR3 loop reads CASSRQSVAFF. The CDR3 coding sequence is TGTGCCAGCAGCCGGCAATCTGTGGCTTTCTTT.

This clonotype has just a few counts. This chain uses TRBV4-1 with TRBJ1-1; 9 positions match TRBD1. The V gene's germline CDR1 is MGHRA and CDR2 YSYEKL. This CDR3 contains 15 residues. V shed 1 base and J 1 base; nucleotides not matched to a gene: 1. The CDR3 sequence is CASSQVDRGNTEAFF. The DNA for the CDR3 is TGCGCCAGCAGCCAAGTGGACAGGGGGAACACTGAAGCTTTCTTT.

The chain recombines TRBV7-3 with TRBJ2-1, with 8 bases lining up with TRBD2. With 4 bases clipped from V and 6 bases from J, the junction kept 8 bases outside the gene matches. This CDR3 spans 15 amino acids. Germline values: CDR1 SGHTA, CDR2 FQGTGA. As DNA, the CDR3 is TGTGCCAGCAGCTATACGGGAGGGCTGGGCAATGAGCAGTTCTTC. This codes for CASSYTGGLGNEQFF.

This chain joins TRBV7-8 and TRBJ2-3; no definite D call. V was clipped by 0 bases and J by 1 base, with 17 bases between them. The CDR3 spans 18 residues. CDR1 is SGHVS, CDR2 FQNEAQ, per germline. CDR3 protein: CASSLAFVHQHRTDTQYF. For the CDR3, the DNA is TGTGCCAGCAGCTTAGCGTTTGTCCATCAGCACCGCACAGATACGCAGTATTTT.

The CDR3, as DNA: TGTGCCAGCAGTTTAGGGCCGGGGTTAGAGACCCAGTACTTC. This gives the protein CASSLGPGLETQYF. The V call is TRBV27, the J call TRBJ2-5; D may be TRBD2 (5 bases). Germline V CDR1 and CDR2: MNHEY, SMNVEV (reference sequence). The CDR3 totals 14 residues. Trimming cost V 2 bases and J 4 bases, with 11 bases left between them.

This chain connects TRBV12-3 or TRBV12-4 to TRBJ1-2, with TRBD1 matching over 10 bases. Germline trimming cut 5 bases from V and 6 bases from J; bases unmatched to any gene: 6. The CDR3 consists of 14 residues. For the CDR3, the DNA is TGTGCCAGCAGTAGAACCGGGACAGGGGATGGCTACACCTTC. This sequence encodes CASSRTGTGDGYTF.

A single count supports this clonotype. This chain uses TRBV4-1 with TRBJ2-2, with unresolved D. The V gene lost 1 base and the J gene lost 0 bases, with 9 bases spanning the gap. The germline V gene has CDR1 MGHRA and CDR2 YSYEKL. The CDR3 is 16 residues long. Here the CDR3 DNA reads TGCGCCAGCAGCCAAGTTACAAATACGAACACCGGGGAGCTGTTTTTT. Encoded protein: CASSQVTNTNTGELFF.

The chain links TRBV28 to TRBJ2-2, with D possibly being TRBD1 (5 bases). The germline gives CDR1 MDHEN, CDR2 SYDVKM. V was clipped by 6 bases and J by 5 bases, with 13 bases between them. The CDR3 covers 14 residues. The DNA for the CDR3 is TGTGCCAGCAGGTGGCAGGGAAATACCGGGGAGCTGTTTTTT. Translation gives CASRWQGNTGELFF.

Here the CDR3 reads CASSQDYGQGSSGYTF. CDR3 nucleotide sequence: TGCGCCAGCAGCCAGGACTACGGACAGGGGAGCAGTGGCTACACCTTC. This chain links TRBV4-3 with TRBJ1-2; 9 bases map to TRBD1. CDR1 and CDR2 (germline): LGHNA, YSLEER. The CDR3 covers 16 residues. V shed 3 bases and J 7 bases; nucleotides not matched to a gene: 12.

This clonotype was seen a few times. This chain connects TRBV21-1 to TRBJ2-5; TRBD2 is taken as the D call from the table, unchecked against the DNA. TRBV21-1 represents a pseudogene. The CDR3 consists of 17 residues. The CDR3 DNA is TGTGCCAGCAGCCCGGGGCCCGGGACTAGCGGCCAAGAGACCCAGTACTTC. Protein product: CASSPGPGTSGQETQYF.

Only a few counts were recorded for this clonotype. The chain uses TRBV21-1 and TRBJ1-2; the listed D gene, TRBD1, was not tested against the DNA. TRBV21-1 is shown as a pseudogene. This CDR3 is built from 17 residues. CDR3 DNA: TGTGCCAGCAGCAAAGAGGAGGGGGCGGCCGAGAACTATGGCTACACCTTC. Its protein product is CASSKEEGAAENYGYTF.

This clonotype has just a few counts. This chain links TRBV7-9 with TRBJ2-3; no definite D call. The CDR3 spans 13 residues. The germline CDR1 and CDR2 sequences are SEHNR and FQNEAQ (reference sequence). The V end lost 2 bases, the J end lost 3 bases, and 6 bases lay between the germline ends. CDR3 protein: CASSLTPTDTQYF. DNA of the CDR3: TGTGCCAGCAGCTTAACTCCGACAGATACGCAGTATTTT.

Ten or more counts support this clonotype. J is TRBJ2-7 and V is TRBV6-1, with D perhaps given as TRBD1 or TRBD2 (5 bases each). Trimming took 6 bases from V and 0 from J, leaving 9 bases between them. This CDR3 comprises 13 residues. Germline V gene data show CDR1 as MNHNS and CDR2 as SASEGT. The CDR3 DNA follows: TGTGCCAGCAGCCGGGACGGCTCCTACGAGCAGTACTTC. This encodes CASSRDGSYEQYF.

This chain joins TRBV5-1 and TRBJ2-7; D may correspond to TRBD1 or TRBD2 (5 bases each). Looked up from germline, CDR1 is SGHRS and CDR2 is YFSETQ. The CDR3 runs to 13 residues. With 7 bases removed from V and 0 bases from J, the gap between germline ends came to 11 bases. Here the CDR3 DNA reads TGCGCCAGCCGCCGGGGACCCTCCTACGAGCAGTACTTC. Its translation: CASRRGPSYEQYF. The variable domain in full, with the rest retrieved from reference TRBV5-1 and TRBJ2-7, is KAGVTQTPRYLIKTRGQQVTLSCSPISGHRSVSWYQQTPGQGLQFLFEYFSETQRNKGNFPGRFSGRQFSNSRSEMNVSTLELGDSALYLCASRRGPSYEQYFGPGTRLTVT.

The V and J genes are TRBV5-6 and TRBJ2-5; TRBD2 aligns across 12 bases. The CDR3 runs 14 residues. V trimming: 6 bases; J trimming: 4 bases; junction bases outside the gene matches: 4. Germline V gene lookup returns CDR1 SGHDT and CDR2 YYEEEE. This chain's CDR3 is CASNLLAGGETQYF. Here the CDR3 DNA reads TGTGCCAGCAACCTACTAGCGGGAGGAGAGACCCAGTACTTC.

This chain joins TRBV4-3 and TRBJ2-2; 12 bases agree with TRBD2. Germline loops: CDR1 LGHNA, CDR2 YSLEER. This CDR3 contains 17 residues. V shed 1 base and J 10 bases; nucleotides not matched to a gene: 10. The CDR3 DNA is TGCGCCAGCAGCCAAGGTCCGGCTAGCGGGGGGGTTATGGAGCTGTTTTTT. Its protein product is CASSQGPASGGVMELFF.

The rearrangement joins TRBV4-3 to TRBJ1-5; unclear D gene. V gave up 0 bases and J gave up 0 bases, with 9 bases separating them. This CDR3 spans 16 amino acids. Germline CDR1 and CDR2: LGHNA and YSLEER. The CDR3 nucleotides read TGCGCCAGCAGCCAAGATTTCGGGAATAGCAATCAGCCCCAGCATTTT. As protein: CASSQDFGNSNQPQHF.

This clonotype has only a few counts. J is TRBJ1-5 and V is TRBV20-1, with TRBD1 identical over 12 bases. CDR3 length: 15 residues. From germline, CDR1 is DFQATT and CDR2 SNEGSKA (reference sequence). The junction had 7 bases not matched to a gene; V was cut back by 4 bases and J by 6 bases. The CDR3 nucleotides are TGCAGTGCTACCACCGGGACAGGGGGCACTCAGCCCCAGCATTTT. Residues: CSATTGTGGTQPQHF.

This clonotype was seen a few times. The chain is built from TRBV28 and TRBJ2-7; maybe TRBD2 (6 bases). The CDR3 totals 17 residues. Trimming took off 3 bases at V and 0 bases at J, with 18 bases between the two ends. Germline V gene sequence: CDR1 MDHEN, CDR2 SYDVKM. The CDR3 coding sequence is TGTGCCAGCAGTTTGCCCCCGAGGGGACTCCTCTCCTACGAGCAGTACTTC. Encoded protein: CASSLPPRGLLSYEQYF.

This clonotype was picked up a small number of times. The V call is TRBV20-1, the J call TRBJ2-1; a weak D match, TRBD2 (6 bases). TRBJ2-7 matches the DNA end more closely, so the J call is doubtful. The germline V gene has CDR1 DFQATT and CDR2 SNEGSKA (reference sequence). The CDR3 totals 13 residues. In DNA form, the CDR3 reads TGCAGTGCTCTGGTGGACGGGAGCTACGAGCAGTACTTC. Protein sequence: CSALVDGSYEQYF.